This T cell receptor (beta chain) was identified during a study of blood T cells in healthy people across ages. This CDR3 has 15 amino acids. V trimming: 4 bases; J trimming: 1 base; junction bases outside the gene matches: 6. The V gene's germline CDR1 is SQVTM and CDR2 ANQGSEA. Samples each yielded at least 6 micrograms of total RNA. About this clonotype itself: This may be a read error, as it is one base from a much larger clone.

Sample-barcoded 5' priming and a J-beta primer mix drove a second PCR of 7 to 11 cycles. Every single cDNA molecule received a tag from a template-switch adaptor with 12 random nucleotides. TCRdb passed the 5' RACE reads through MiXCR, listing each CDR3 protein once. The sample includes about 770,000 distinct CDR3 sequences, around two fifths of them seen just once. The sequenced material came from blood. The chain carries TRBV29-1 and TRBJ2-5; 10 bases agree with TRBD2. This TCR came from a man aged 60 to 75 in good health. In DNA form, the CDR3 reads TGCAGCGTTGCCAGGACTAGCGGATCCCAAGAGACCCAGTACTTC. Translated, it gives CSVARTSGSQETQYF.